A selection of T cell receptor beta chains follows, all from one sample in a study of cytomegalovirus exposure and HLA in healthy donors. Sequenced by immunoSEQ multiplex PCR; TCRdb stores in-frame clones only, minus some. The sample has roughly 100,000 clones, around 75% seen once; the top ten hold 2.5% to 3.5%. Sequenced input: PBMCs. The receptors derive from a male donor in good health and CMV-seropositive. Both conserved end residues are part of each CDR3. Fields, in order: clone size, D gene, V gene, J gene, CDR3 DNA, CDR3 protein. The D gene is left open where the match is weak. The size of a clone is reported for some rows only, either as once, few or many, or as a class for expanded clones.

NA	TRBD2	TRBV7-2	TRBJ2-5	TGTGCCAGCAGCTGGTTAGCGGGGGCCCAAGAGACCCAGTACTTC	CASSWLAGAQETQYF
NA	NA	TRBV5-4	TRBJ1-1	TGTGCCAGCAGCTTGGGACAGGTGAACGGTGAAGCTTTCTTT	CASSLGQVNGEAFF
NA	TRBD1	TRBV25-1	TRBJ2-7	TGTGCCAGCAGTGACTCGGGACAGGGCACCTACGAGCAGTACTTC	CASSDSGQGTYEQYF
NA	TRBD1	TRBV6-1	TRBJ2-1	TGTGCCAGCAGTGAAGGTCTGGGGACAGACTACAATGAGCAGTTCTTC	CASSEGLGTDYNEQFF
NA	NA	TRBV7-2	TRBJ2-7	TGTGCCAGCAGCCTCGGGACTCACTCCTACGAGCAGTACTTC	CASSLGTHSYEQYF
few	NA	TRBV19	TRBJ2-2	TGTGCCTCCTCAACCGCGGGGTCCGGGGAGCTGTTTTTT	CASSTAGSGELFF
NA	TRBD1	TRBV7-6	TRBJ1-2	TGTGCCAGCAGGCCGAATCCGGGACAGGGGGACTATGGCTACACCTTC	CASRPNPGQGDYGYTF
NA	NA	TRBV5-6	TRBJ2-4	TGTGCCAGCAGCCTCCGGCCCCAGGTAGACATTCAGTACTTC	CASSLRPQVDIQYF
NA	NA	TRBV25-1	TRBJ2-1	TGTGCCAGCAGTGCGGATAGCGGATCCTACAATGAGCAGTTCTTC	CASSADSGSYNEQFF
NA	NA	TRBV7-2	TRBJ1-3	TGTGCCAGCAGCTTATCGAGGGACTCTGGAAACACCATATATTTT	CASSLSRDSGNTIYF